The source of this TCR beta chain is a study of OX40 agonist ivuxolimab in advanced cancers. In germline, CDR1 is SGHDT, CDR2 YYEEEE. Trimming removed 0 bases at V and 3 bases at J, with 12 bases between. The CDR3 consists of 15 residues. The assay was immunoSEQ multiplex PCR, and TCRdb's table has in-frame clones only and misses some. The data hold about 28,000 clones, with about 84% observed a single time. This chain links TRBV5-6 with TRBJ1-2; no clear D. This TCR derives from an adult with an advanced solid tumor such as melanoma, head and neck, liver or kidney cancer. Sequences were derived from CD4+ or CD8+ T cells sorted from blood, sampled in a trial of the OX40 agonist ivuxolimab. The CDR3 is CASSLGPPGDYGYTF. In DNA form, the CDR3 reads TGTGCCAGCAGCTTGGGCCCACCAGGAGACTATGGCTACACCTTC.